The present T cell receptor (beta chain) was sequenced within a study of T cells in Graves' hyperthyroidism and ophthalmopathy. At the level of the study: Peripheral blood was collected at initial diagnosis, before any treatment. Study outcomes and limitations: By a 13 V-J model, ophthalmopathy was set apart from stable hyperthyroidism.

This clonotype has just a few counts. Its antigen is as yet unknown. Researchers took RNA transcripts and amplified the TCR beta CDR3 regions from them. In the first-round RT-PCR of the TCR CDR3, the HTBI primer set was used. TCRdb analysed the multiplex PCR reads with MiXCR anew, one entry per CDR3 protein. The top ten clones hold 25% to 35% of a sample with approximately 360,000 distinct CDR3 sequences, approximately 15% of them seen once. Disease duration under 2 months; hyperthyroidism patients were aged 18 to 65. Cells are PBMCs isolated from approximately 9.2 ml of fresh blood. Trimming removed 1 base from V and 1 base from J, with 10 bases in between. The CDR3 is made up of 15 amino acids. Looked up from germline, CDR1 is SEHNR and CDR2 is FQNEAQ (reference sequence).

This TCR came from a woman aged 18-35 years with Graves' hyperthyroidism that later progressed to Graves' ophthalmopathy. The sequencing input was blood. The chain has TRBV7-9 and TRBJ2-5, with D tentatively TRBD1 (6 bases). CDR3 loop: CASSLDRQVQETQYF. In DNA, the CDR3 is TGTGCCAGCAGCTTAGATAGACAGGTCCAAGAGACCCAGTACTTC.